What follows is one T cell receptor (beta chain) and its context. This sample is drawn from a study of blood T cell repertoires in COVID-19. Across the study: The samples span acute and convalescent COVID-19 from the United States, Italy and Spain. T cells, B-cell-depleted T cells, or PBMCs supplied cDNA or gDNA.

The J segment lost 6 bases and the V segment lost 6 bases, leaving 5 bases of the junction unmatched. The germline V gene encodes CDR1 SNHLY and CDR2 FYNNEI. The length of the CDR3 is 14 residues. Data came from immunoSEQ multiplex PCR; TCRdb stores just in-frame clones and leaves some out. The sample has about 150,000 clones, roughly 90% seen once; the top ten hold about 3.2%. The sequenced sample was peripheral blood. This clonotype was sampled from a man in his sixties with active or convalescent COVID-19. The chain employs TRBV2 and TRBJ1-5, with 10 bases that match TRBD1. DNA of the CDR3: TGTGCCAGCAGCGCCGGGACAGGGGCTCAGCCCCAGCATTTT. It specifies CASSAGTGAQPQHF.